The rows below give T cell receptor beta chains drawn from one sample of a study of control samples from healthy donors and cancer patients. Profiling relied on immunoSEQ multiplex PCR, and the TCRdb table lists in-frame clones only, not all of them. The table has approximately 100,000 clones, around 89% seen once. Sequenced: PBMCs. These receptors were collected from a man aged 55 to 70 with lung cancer. CDR3s leave out the opening cysteine and the closing phenylalanine or tryptophan. The order of the fields is V gene, D gene, CDR3 length, clone size, CDR3 protein. The D gene is left open where the match is weak. A row's size may be missing; if present it is once, few, many or a size class.

v_call: TRBV6-6; d_call: .; cdr3_length: 12; clone_size: .; cdr3_aa: ASILDGGNQPQH
v_call: TRBV7-9; d_call: .; cdr3_length: 13; clone_size: .; cdr3_aa: ASSAGRGGYDIQY
v_call: TRBV6-5; d_call: .; cdr3_length: 8; clone_size: once; cdr3_aa: ASAIYEQY
v_call: TRBV24-1; d_call: TRBD1; cdr3_length: 14; clone_size: .; cdr3_aa: ATSESGTGDSNEQF
v_call: TRBV5-1; d_call: .; cdr3_length: 9; clone_size: .; cdr3_aa: ASREGREAF
v_call: TRBV27; d_call: .; cdr3_length: 14; clone_size: .; cdr3_aa: ASSLPKSSYNSPLH
v_call: TRBV12-5; d_call: TRBD1; cdr3_length: 16; clone_size: once; cdr3_aa: ASGLVPDGQVRNSPLH
v_call: TRBV11-2; d_call: .; cdr3_length: 10; clone_size: .; cdr3_aa: ASSASGNTIY
v_call: TRBV27; d_call: TRBD1; cdr3_length: 13; clone_size: once; cdr3_aa: ASRGPDSGANVLT
v_call: TRBV9; d_call: .; cdr3_length: 13; clone_size: .; cdr3_aa: ASSVVGTANTEAF
v_call: TRBV5-6; d_call: .; cdr3_length: 12; clone_size: .; cdr3_aa: ASSLNGPGEKLF
v_call: TRBV18; d_call: .; cdr3_length: 9; clone_size: .; cdr3_aa: ASSPIETQY
v_call: TRBV10-3; d_call: .; cdr3_length: 10; clone_size: few; cdr3_aa: AISGRAYEQY
v_call: TRBV30; d_call: .; cdr3_length: 12; clone_size: .; cdr3_aa: AWRLKATNEKLF
v_call: TRBV5-1; d_call: .; cdr3_length: 13; clone_size: .; cdr3_aa: ASSWGRDKEEEQY
v_call: TRBV5-1; d_call: .; cdr3_length: 12; clone_size: .; cdr3_aa: ASSLVGSLETQY